This TCR beta chain emerged from a study of blood T cell repertoires in COVID-19. Study summary: Spain, Italy and the United States supplied samples that represented acute and convalescent COVID-19.

As originally analysed: Nucleated cell counts were estimated from reference gene primer amplification. Assay used: immunoSEQ multiplex PCR; TCRdb lists only in-frame clones, some missing. That table gives V, J and clone size, and the DNA gave D and trimming. The sample carries fewer than 100,000 clones, about nine tenths recorded once. The TCR comes from a woman older than 75 with acute or convalescent COVID-19. Sequenced sample: peripheral blood.

CDR3 DNA: TGCGCCAGCAGCCAAGGCCGGGGTGGCAGGGGAGATGAAAAACTGTTTTTT. Translated: CASSQGRGGRGDEKLFF. This sequence joins TRBV4-1 and TRBJ1-4, with a tentative D call TRBD1 (6 bases). Germline V lookup: CDR1 MGHRA, CDR2 YSYEKL. This CDR3 comprises 17 residues. V lost 1 base to trimming and J lost 6 bases, with 18 bases between them.